The 19 T cell receptor beta chains in this list originate from one sample, sequenced in a study of blood T cells in healthy people across ages. Alongside a J-beta primer mix, a sample-barcoded 5' primer served in a second PCR lasting about 6 to 11 cycles. TCRdb re-called the 5' RACE reads through MiXCR, storing one row per CDR3 protein. The table lists about 760,000 distinct CDR3 sequences, roughly 56% of them singletons. Sequenced sample: blood. The receptors originated from a man between 40 and 49 years old in good health.

The chain links TRBV9 to TRBJ2-1; 8 nucleotides agree with TRBD2. CDR3 size: 15 residues. V lost 3 bases, J lost 7 bases, and 9 bases stayed unmatched. The germline V gene has CDR1 SGDLS and CDR2 YYNGEE. The DNA for the CDR3 is TGTGCCAGCAGCGAGGGTAAGCGGGAGTCGAATGAGCAGTTCTTC. Translation: CASSEGKRESNEQFF.

The CDR3 DNA sequence: TGTGCCAGCAGTTTATCTATAGGTTTGGGCAATCAGCCCCAGCATTTT. Protein product: CASSLSIGLGNQPQHF. The chain joins TRBV27 to TRBJ1-5; D call uncertain. V was shortened by 0 bases and J by 2 bases, with 11 bases between the two germline ends. Germline CDR1 MNHEY, CDR2 SMNVEV (reference sequence). The CDR3 is 16 residues long.

This clonotype was seen only a few times. This chain connects TRBV10-3 to TRBJ2-3, with a weak D call TRBD2 (6 bases). V lost 2 bases to trimming and J lost 2 bases, with 11 bases between them. Germline assignment: CDR1 ENHRY and CDR2 SYGVKD. This CDR3 is built from 15 residues. CDR3 nucleotide sequence: TGTGCCATCAGTGAGCGGGCGGGGCCCACAGATACGCAGTATTTT. This encodes CAISERAGPTDTQYF.

Only a few counts were recorded for this clonotype. The genes are TRBV4-1 and TRBJ2-7, with 7 bases that match TRBD1. Germline V gene data show CDR1 as MGHRA and CDR2 as YSYEKL. V gave up 1 base and J gave up 3 bases; unmatched junction bases: 18. This CDR3 contains 19 residues. The CDR3 region has the DNA TGCGCCAGCAGCCAAGCTTACGGGTTGGAATACAGGGGCAACTACGAGCAGTACTTC. It is translated as CASSQAYGLEYRGNYEQYF.

The chain has TRBV24-1 and TRBJ2-5; the D gene is possibly TRBD1 (5 bases). Germline assignment: CDR1 KGHDR and CDR2 SFDVKD. The CDR3 covers 15 residues. Trimming left V 5 bases short and J 6 bases short, with 18 bases between. The CDR3 DNA is TGTGCCACCAGTGCCGTGACAGATCCTATTCAGACCCAGTACTTC. It is translated as CATSAVTDPIQTQYF.

V usage is TRBV20-1 and J usage is TRBJ2-1, with 14 bases matching TRBD2. This CDR3 contains 15 residues. With 5 bases clipped from V and 7 bases from J, the junction kept 7 bases outside the gene matches. Germline V gene sequence: CDR1 DFQATT, CDR2 SNEGSKA (reference sequence). The CDR3 nucleotides read TGCAGTGCTCCGCCCCGGACTAGCGGGAGGAATGAGCAGTTCTTC. Its translation: CSAPPRTSGRNEQFF.

The V gene is TRBV27, the J gene TRBJ2-5; 8 bases are shared with TRBD2. The CDR3 totals 15 residues. CDR1 and CDR2 (germline): MNHEY, SMNVEV (reference sequence). V lost 0 bases and J lost 11; bases outside the gene matches: 11. This chain's CDR3 is CASSLSPPQTGGQYF. As DNA, the CDR3 is TGTGCCAGCAGTTTATCCCCACCCCAGACGGGGGGGCAGTACTTC.

This chain links TRBV7-6 with TRBJ2-3, with TRBD2 as a possible D gene (6 bases). This CDR3 region has 16 residues. Germline lookup yields CDR1 SGHVS and CDR2 FNYEAQ. V was cut by 5 bases and J by 2 bases, with 17 bases left in between. CDR3 residues: CASSLALSGYTDTQYF. In nucleotides, the CDR3 is TGTGCCAGCAGCCTTGCCCTTAGCGGATACACAGATACGCAGTATTTT. The entire variable domain, with the rest obtained from reference TRBV7-6 and TRBJ2-3, is as follows: GAGVSQSPRYKVTKRGQDVALRCDPISGHVSLYWYRQALGQGPEFLTYFNYEAQQDKSGLPNDRFSAERPEGSISTLTIQRTEQRDSAMYRCASSLALSGYTDTQYFGPGTRLTVL.

Concerning this clonotype itself: The germline gene is not matched at one end of the junction; a read error may be the cause. The CDR3 DNA is TGTGCCAACAGTGACACAGGTTTAGGAGGCTATGGCTACACCTTC. Its translation: CANSDTGLGGYGYTF. This chain uses TRBV6-1 with TRBJ1-2, with a weak D call TRBD1 (5 bases). CDR1 MNHNS and CDR2 SASEGT come from the germline V gene. The CDR3 is 15 amino acids.

A few counts support this clonotype. The chain employs TRBV10-3 and TRBJ2-7; TRBD1 might be the D (5 bases). Germline CDR1 ENHRY, CDR2 SYGVKD. Trimming removed 2 bases from V and 4 bases from J, with 9 bases in between. The CDR3 runs to 13 residues. CDR3 residues: CAISERQLYEQYF. As DNA, the CDR3 is TGTGCCATCAGTGAGAGACAGTTATACGAGCAGTACTTC.

The chain has TRBV28 and TRBJ1-2; D uncertain. The V gene lost 5 bases and the J gene lost 8 bases, with 9 bases spanning the gap. Germline V gives CDR1 MDHEN, CDR2 SYDVKM. The length of the CDR3 is 11 residues. DNA of the CDR3: TGTGCCAGCAGTCCTTCGCTGGGCTACACCTTC. Translated: CASSPSLGYTF.

This clonotype was picked up a small number of times. This chain uses TRBV20-1 with TRBJ2-1; unclear D gene. The CDR3 totals 11 residues. In germline, CDR1 is DFQATT, CDR2 SNEGSKA (reference sequence). Trimming took off 1 base at V and 6 bases at J, with 4 bases between the two ends. The CDR3 here is CSARAINEQFF. Written as DNA, the CDR3 is TGCAGTGCTAGAGCGATCAATGAGCAGTTCTTC.

V is TRBV6-2 or TRBV6-3 and J is TRBJ1-5, with D possibly matching TRBD1 (6 bases). This CDR3 comprises 14 residues. Germline V gene data show CDR1 as MNHEY and CDR2 as SVGEGT. V lost 6 bases and J 4 bases, leaving 13 bases between the germline ends. The CDR3 spells CASSKTGSNQPQHF. DNA for the CDR3: TGTGCCAGCAGCAAGACAGGTTCTAATCAGCCCCAGCATTTT.

This clonotype occurred once. The V and J genes are TRBV30 and TRBJ1-5, with a weak D call TRBD1 (5 bases). Germline loops: CDR1 GTSNPN, CDR2 SVGIG (reference sequence). CDR3 length equals 14 residues. V was pared by 4 bases and J by 2 bases, with 12 bases between. DNA of the CDR3: TGTGCCTGGACAGGGAGTGCGGGCAATCAGCCCCAGCATTTT. This encodes CAWTGSAGNQPQHF.

The rearrangement joins TRBV25-1 to TRBJ1-5; D remains unclear. Germline assignment: CDR1 MGHDK and CDR2 SYGVNS. The CDR3 contains 16 residues. Trimming took off 2 bases at V and 2 bases at J, with 13 bases between the two ends. The CDR3 spells CASSEHRSGGNQPQHF. The CDR3 nucleotides read TGTGCCAGCAGTGAACACCGTTCGGGAGGCAATCAGCCCCAGCATTTT. Full variable domain (remainder filled in from reference TRBV25-1 and TRBJ1-5): EADIYQTPRYLVIGTGKKITLECSQTMGHDKMYWYQQDPGMELHLIHYSYGVNSTEKGDLSSESTVSRIRTEHFPLTLESARPSHTSQYLCASSEHRSGGNQPQHFGDGTRLSIL.

CDR3 region: CASSFTGPLTGETQYF. CDR3 bases: TGTGCCAGCAGTTTTACGGGGCCCTTGACCGGAGAGACCCAGTACTTC. The chain couples TRBV12-3 or TRBV12-4 to TRBJ2-7, with D perhaps matching TRBD1 or TRBD2 (5 bases each). Matching the DNA end better, TRBJ2-5 makes the J call doubtful. The CDR3 consists of 16 residues.

This clonotype showed up just a few times. The chain recombines TRBV2 with TRBJ2-3; D call uncertain. The V end was cut by 2 bases, the J end by 3 bases, with 3 bases between. CDR1 is SNHLY and CDR2 is FYNNEI in the germline V gene. The CDR3 is made up of 12 amino acids. CDR3 coding DNA: TGTGCCAGCAGTGAATTAACAGATACGCAGTATTTT. Its protein is CASSELTDTQYF.

This sequence joins TRBV27 and TRBJ2-7; 9 nucleotides line up with TRBD1. The CDR3 runs 17 residues. Trimming removed 4 bases from V and 0 bases from J; junction bases left unmatched: 10. Germline CDR1 and CDR2: MNHEY and SMNVEV (reference sequence). In DNA, the CDR3 is TGTGCCAGCAGTTCCGTCCTTCTACAGGGGGCCTCCTACGAGCAGTACTTC. Protein product: CASSSVLLQGASYEQYF.

The chain employs TRBV7-9 and TRBJ1-6; the match to TRBD1 covers 8 bases. The length of the CDR3 is 15 residues. Germline CDR1 is SEHNR and CDR2 is FQNEAQ (reference sequence). With 11 bases clipped from V and 5 bases from J, the junction kept 11 bases outside the gene matches. CDR3 amino acids: CASRPKDRDNSPLHF. In nucleotides, the CDR3 is TGTGCCTCCCGGCCCAAGGACAGGGATAATTCACCCCTCCACTTT.